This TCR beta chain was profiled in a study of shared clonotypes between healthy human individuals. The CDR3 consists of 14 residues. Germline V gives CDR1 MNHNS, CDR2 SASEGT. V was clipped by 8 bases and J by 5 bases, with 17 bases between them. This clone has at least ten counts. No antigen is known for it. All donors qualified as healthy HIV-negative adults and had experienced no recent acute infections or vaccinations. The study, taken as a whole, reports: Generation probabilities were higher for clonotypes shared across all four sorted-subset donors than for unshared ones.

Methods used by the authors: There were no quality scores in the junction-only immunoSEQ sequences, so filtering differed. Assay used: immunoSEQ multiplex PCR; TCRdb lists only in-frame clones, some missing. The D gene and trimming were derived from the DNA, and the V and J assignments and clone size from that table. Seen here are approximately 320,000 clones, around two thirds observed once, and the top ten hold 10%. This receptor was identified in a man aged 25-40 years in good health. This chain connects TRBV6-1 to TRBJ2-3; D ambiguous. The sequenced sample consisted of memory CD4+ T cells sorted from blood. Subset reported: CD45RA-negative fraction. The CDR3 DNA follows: TGTGCCAGCGGGTCGAGGATCAAGCAAGATACGCAGTATTTT. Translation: CASGSRIKQDTQYF.